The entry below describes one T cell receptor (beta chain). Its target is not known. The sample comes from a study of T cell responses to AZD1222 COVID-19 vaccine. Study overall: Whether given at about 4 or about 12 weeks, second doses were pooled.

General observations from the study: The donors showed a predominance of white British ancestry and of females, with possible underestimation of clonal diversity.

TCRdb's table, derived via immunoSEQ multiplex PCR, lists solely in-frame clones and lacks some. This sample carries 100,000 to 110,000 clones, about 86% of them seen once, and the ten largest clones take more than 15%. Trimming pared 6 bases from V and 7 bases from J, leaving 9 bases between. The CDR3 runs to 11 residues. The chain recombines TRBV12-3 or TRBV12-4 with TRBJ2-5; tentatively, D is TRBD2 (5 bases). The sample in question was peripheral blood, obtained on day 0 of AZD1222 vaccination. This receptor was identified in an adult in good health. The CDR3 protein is CASRGSGTQYF. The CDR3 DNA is TGTGCCAGCAGAGGAAGCGGGACCCAGTACTTC.